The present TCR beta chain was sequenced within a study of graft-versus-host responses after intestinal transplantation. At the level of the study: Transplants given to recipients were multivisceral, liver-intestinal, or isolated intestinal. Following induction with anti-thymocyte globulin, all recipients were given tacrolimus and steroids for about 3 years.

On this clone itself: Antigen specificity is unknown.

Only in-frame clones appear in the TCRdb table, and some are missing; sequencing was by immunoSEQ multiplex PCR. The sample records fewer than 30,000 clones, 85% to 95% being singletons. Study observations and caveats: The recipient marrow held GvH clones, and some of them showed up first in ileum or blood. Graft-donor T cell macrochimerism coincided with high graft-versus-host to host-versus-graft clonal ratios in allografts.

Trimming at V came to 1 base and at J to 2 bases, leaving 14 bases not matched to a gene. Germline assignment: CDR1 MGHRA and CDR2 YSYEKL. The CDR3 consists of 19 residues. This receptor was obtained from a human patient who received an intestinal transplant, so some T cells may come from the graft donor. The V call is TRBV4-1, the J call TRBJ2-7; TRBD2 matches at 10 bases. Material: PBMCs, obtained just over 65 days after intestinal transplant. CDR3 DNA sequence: TGCGCCAGCAGCCAAGGGCAATTAGCGGGGGGTTCCCGACCCTACGAGCAGTACTTC. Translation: CASSQGQLAGGSRPYEQYF.